This T cell receptor beta chain was sequenced for a study of blood T cell repertoires in COVID-19. The overall study: The United States, Italy and Spain supplied acute and convalescent COVID-19 samples. Sources were T cells, B-cell-depleted T cells, or PBMCs; the material itself was cDNA or gDNA.

The CDR3 covers 16 residues. The germline gives CDR1 SGHAT, CDR2 FQDESV (reference sequence). The V segment lost 5 bases and the J segment 2 bases; nucleotides outside the gene matches: 12. How the authors handled the data: Using reference gene primer amplification, nucleated cell counts were estimated. Profiled with immunoSEQ multiplex PCR; TCRdb holds only in-frame clones, not every one. The V and J calls and clone size come from that table; D and trimming were worked out from the DNA. Among about 250,000 clones, roughly 84% were seen once, and the ten largest hold around 4.4%. This sequence originates from a man aged 50-59 years with active or convalescent COVID-19. Sequencing was done on a sample of peripheral blood. The gene calls are TRBV11-1 and TRBJ2-7, with 7 bases aligning to TRBD1. In nucleotides, the CDR3 is TGTGCCAGCAGCCCCCGGCGGACAGGCCGTACCTACGAGCAGTACTTC. It specifies CASSPRRTGRTYEQYF. The complete variable domain, with remaining parts taken from reference TRBV11-1 and TRBJ2-7, reads EAEVAQSPRYKITEKSQAVAFWCDPISGHATLYWYRQILGQGPELLVQFQDESVVDDSQLPKDRFSAERLKGVDSTLKIQPAELGDSAMYLCASSPRRTGRTYEQYFGPGTRLTVT.